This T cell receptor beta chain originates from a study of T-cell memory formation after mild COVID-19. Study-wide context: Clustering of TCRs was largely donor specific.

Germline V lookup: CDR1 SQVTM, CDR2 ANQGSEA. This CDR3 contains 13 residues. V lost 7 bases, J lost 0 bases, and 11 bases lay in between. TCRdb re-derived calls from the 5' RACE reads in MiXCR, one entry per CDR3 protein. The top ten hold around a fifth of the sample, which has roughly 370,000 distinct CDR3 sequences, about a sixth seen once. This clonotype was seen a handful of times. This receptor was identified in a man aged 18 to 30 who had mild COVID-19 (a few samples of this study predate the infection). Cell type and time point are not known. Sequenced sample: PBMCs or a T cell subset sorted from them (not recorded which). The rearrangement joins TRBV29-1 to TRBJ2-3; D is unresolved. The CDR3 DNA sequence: TGCAGCGGGGGTGGGGTGAGCACAGATACGCAGTATTTT. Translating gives CSGGGVSTDTQYF.